This TCR beta chain was documented in a study of cytomegalovirus exposure and HLA in healthy donors. Whole-study findings and limits: Among donors in an Asian-associated ancestry cluster, a later analysis reportedly found fewer N-insertions than the roughly 680-donor mean.

On this clone itself: Its target is not known.

Both 60 Vbeta primers and 13 Jbeta primers went into the PCR. Per the authors' pipeline: A later analysis tallied some 80 million unique TCR beta chains, approximately 11 million of them shared. Profiled with immunoSEQ multiplex PCR; TCRdb holds only in-frame clones, not every one. D and trimming were read from the DNA, whereas the V and J calls and clone size are those reported in that table. The table includes tens of thousands of clones, about 67% detected once. This CDR3 has 14 residues. V dropped 6 bases and J dropped 5; count of bases not matched to a gene: 5. Germline-derived CDR1 and CDR2 are MNHNS and SASEGT.

The sample was PBMCs. The chain links TRBV6-1 to TRBJ1-5; 9 nucleotides match TRBD1. This receptor was taken from a man in his forties in good health and CMV-seropositive. The CDR3 sequence is CASRDHRGHQPQHF. The CDR3 coding sequence is TGTGCCAGCAGGGATCACAGGGGGCATCAGCCCCAGCATTTT.